These 18 T cell receptor beta chains were all obtained from the same sample, sequenced in a study of metastatic and nonmetastatic thyroid tumors. Thyroid surgery took place with no prior treatment in any patient. TCRdb redid the clone calls on the PCR reads using MiXCR. The table lists about 56,000 clones, more than 25% of them singletons. The sample taken for sequencing was blood. Receptor source: a female donor with papillary thyroid cancer or a benign thyroid nodule (not recorded which). Some clones in this sample may be carry-over from other donors' samples.

The genes are TRBV20-1 and TRBJ2-7; D not resolved. The V gene lost 0 bases and the J gene lost 2 bases, with 8 bases spanning the gap. The CDR3 has 13 residues. Germline values: CDR1 DFQATT, CDR2 SNEGSKA (reference sequence). CDR3 amino acids: CSAREQQTYEQYF. In nucleotides, the CDR3 is TGCAGTGCTAGAGAACAGCAGACCTACGAGCAGTACTTC.

This clone was seen more than once but under ten times. This rearrangement joins TRBV6-1 to TRBJ1-5; no clear D. V lost 1 base and J 6 bases, leaving 10 bases between the germline ends. This CDR3 is built from 14 residues. From germline, CDR1 is MNHNS and CDR2 SASEGT. Here the CDR3 DNA reads TGTGCCAGCAGTGAAGGAGGAGGTGGTCAGCCCCAGCATTTT. Amino acids: CASSEGGGGQPQHF.

The chain joins TRBV3-1 to TRBJ2-2, with D hard to call. Looked up from germline, CDR1 is LGHDT and CDR2 is YNNKEL (reference sequence). With 1 base removed from V and 11 bases from J, the gap between germline ends came to 8 bases. This CDR3 is built from 12 residues. The CDR3 region is CASSQVPAELFF. CDR3 bases: TGTGCCAGCAGCCAAGTACCGGCAGAGCTGTTTTTT.

This clone showed up just once. The chain has TRBV5-1 and TRBJ2-2; TRBD2 matches 10 bases. J lost 7 bases, V lost 4 bases, and 16 bases had no gene match. CDR3 length equals 18 residues. Per the germline V gene, CDR1 is SGHRS and CDR2 is YFSETQ. For the CDR3, the DNA is TGCGCCAGCAGCCCCCCGGGAGCGGGGGGGCCAGGAGACGGGGAGCTGTTTTTT. Protein: CASSPPGAGGPGDGELFF.

This clone came up a few times. The rearrangement joins TRBV5-1 to TRBJ1-6; D perhaps matches TRBD1 (5 bases). The CDR3 is made up of 16 amino acids. Germline V gene data show CDR1 as SGHRS and CDR2 as YFSETQ. V was shortened by 1 base and J by 6 bases, with 14 bases between the two germline ends. CDR3 loop: CASSLNSQGSNSPLHF. The CDR3 nucleotides are TGCGCCAGCAGCTTGAACAGTCAGGGCAGTAATTCACCCCTCCACTTT.

This clone was counted between two and nine times. The chain couples TRBV28 to TRBJ2-1; no reliable D call. The CDR3 has 14 amino acids. The V end was cut by 4 bases, the J end by 5 bases, with 12 bases between. The germline CDR1 and CDR2 sequences are MDHEN and SYDVKM. The CDR3 sequence is CASSSDGLDNEQFF. The CDR3 DNA is TGTGCCAGCAGTTCGGACGGGTTGGACAATGAGCAGTTCTTC.

The DNA for the CDR3 is TGTGCCAGCAGCTTTTATTCGACTGAAGATGAAAAACTGTTTTTT. Its protein is CASSFYSTEDEKLFF. This chain uses TRBV11-1 with TRBJ1-4; no clear D gene. Germline CDR1 SGHAT, CDR2 FQDESV (reference sequence). V was clipped by 3 bases and J by 6 bases, with 14 bases between them. The CDR3 sequence is 15 residues long.

This clone showed up just a few times. V gene TRBV10-1 combines with J gene TRBJ2-3; 13 nucleotides agree with TRBD2. V lost 2 bases, J lost 7 bases, and 3 bases stayed unmatched. Germline V gene lookup returns CDR1 WNHNN and CDR2 SYGVQD (reference sequence). The CDR3 sequence is 15 residues long. The CDR3 region is CASSERTSGSYTQYF. In nucleotides, the CDR3 is TGCGCCAGCAGTGAGCGGACTAGCGGGAGTTATACGCAGTATTTT.

This clone was recorded many times. The chain employs TRBV12-3 or TRBV12-4 and TRBJ1-2; 7 nucleotides agree with TRBD1. This CDR3 has 15 residues. V trimming: 7 bases; J trimming: 2 bases; junction bases outside the gene matches: 10. The CDR3 here is CASTPGGTVNYGYTF. For the CDR3, the DNA is TGTGCCAGCACCCCAGGCGGGACAGTCAACTATGGCTACACCTTC.

The table lists this clone with a few counts. The V gene is TRBV6-2 or TRBV6-3, the J gene TRBJ2-2; no firm D call. CDR3 length equals 14 residues. V was clipped by 0 bases and J by 1 base, with 3 bases between them. CDR1 is MNHEY and CDR2 is SVGEGT in the germline V gene. CDR3 DNA sequence: TGTGCCAGCAGTTACTCAAGGAACACCGGGGAGCTGTTTTTT. This encodes CASSYSRNTGELFF.

The chain uses TRBV30 and TRBJ2-7, with no clear D. Germline V gene lookup returns CDR1 GTSNPN and CDR2 SVGIG (reference sequence). The CDR3 contains 12 residues. The V end was cut by 3 bases, the J end by 7 bases, with 13 bases between. The CDR3 reads CAWRPTLREQYF. The DNA for the CDR3 is TGTGCCTGGAGACCGACCTTAAGAGAGCAGTACTTC.

The rearrangement joins TRBV28 to TRBJ1-5; D is uncertain. Trimming left V 6 bases short and J 4 bases short, with 7 bases between. Germline CDR1 and CDR2: MDHEN and SYDVKM. The CDR3 length is 12 residues. The CDR3 loop reads CASSALNQPQHF. CDR3 nucleotide sequence: TGTGCCAGCAGCGCCCTGAATCAGCCCCAGCATTTT.

The chain couples TRBV3-1 to TRBJ2-1; TRBD2 aligns across 9 bases. This CDR3 contains 15 residues. Looked up from germline, CDR1 is LGHDT and CDR2 is YNNKEL (reference sequence). The J segment lost 6 bases and the V segment lost 1 base, leaving 4 bases of the junction unmatched. The CDR3 here is CASSQVVSGSNEQFF. The CDR3, as DNA: TGTGCCAGCAGCCAAGTAGTTAGCGGGAGCAATGAGCAGTTCTTC.

This clone was seen a few times. This chain uses TRBV6-1 with TRBJ2-3, with 11 bases aligning to TRBD1. V was clipped by 2 bases and J by 4 bases; unmatched bases: 2. In germline, CDR1 is MNHNS, CDR2 SASEGT. The CDR3 covers 15 residues. As DNA, the CDR3 is TGTGCCAGCAGTGAATGGACAGGGGGCGCAGATACGCAGTATTTT. Residues: CASSEWTGGADTQYF.

This chain joins TRBV24-1 and TRBJ1-2; tentatively, D is TRBD1 (6 bases). V was shortened by 3 bases and J by 4 bases, with 14 bases between the two germline ends. This CDR3 region has 15 residues. Germline CDR1 reads KGHDR; CDR2 reads SFDVKD. CDR3 coding DNA: TGTGCCACCAGTGATGGGACACTGACCCCCTATGGCTACACCTTC. Protein product: CATSDGTLTPYGYTF.

This chain uses TRBV7-2 with TRBJ2-2; D may be TRBD2 (5 bases). The CDR3 is 14 amino acids. Germline lookup yields CDR1 SGHTA and CDR2 FQGNSA. V dropped 4 bases and J dropped 0 bases, with 6 bases sitting between them. For the CDR3, the DNA is TGTGCCAGCAGCTGGGGAGCGAACACCGGGGAGCTGTTTTTT. This gives the protein CASSWGANTGELFF. Looking up the rest from reference TRBV7-2 and TRBJ2-2 gives the full variable domain: GAGVSQSPSNKVTEKGKDVELRCDPISGHTALYWYRQSLGQGLEFLIYFQGNSAPDKSGLPSDRFSAERTGGSVSTLTIQRTQQEDSAVYLCASSWGANTGELFFGEGSRLTVL.

This clone was detected a few times. The genes are TRBV6-1 and TRBJ2-6, with 7 bases that match TRBD1. The CDR3 loop spans 16 amino acids. The V and J ends lost 7 bases and 2 bases, in that order; junction bases with no gene match: 8. Germline loops: CDR1 MNHNS, CDR2 SASEGT. CDR3 sequence: CASNRQGGTGANVLTF. DNA for the CDR3: TGTGCCAGCAATCGACAGGGTGGGACTGGGGCCAACGTCCTGACTTTC.

This chain connects TRBV5-1 to TRBJ2-3; 8 positions agree with TRBD2. The CDR3 consists of 17 residues. The V gene's germline CDR1 is SGHRS and CDR2 YFSETQ. Trimming took 5 bases from V and 2 from J; bases not matched to a gene: 13. CDR3 in DNA: TGCGCCAGCAGTTCGGGAGGTAGCGGGACTCTCACAGATACGCAGTATTTT. As protein: CASSSGGSGTLTDTQYF.